This T cell receptor (beta chain) was found in a study of blood T cells in healthy people across ages. With a J-beta primer mix and a sample-barcoded 5' primer, a second PCR ran roughly 6 to 11 cycles. MiXCR was run by TCRdb on the 5' RACE reads, yielding one entry per CDR3 protein. The repertoire consists of about 1 million distinct CDR3 sequences, with over 35% occurring once and the leading ten covering 18%. From germline, CDR1 is MNHEY and CDR2 SMNVEV (reference sequence). V lost 8 bases and J lost 3, with 19 bases in between. The CDR3 is made up of 16 amino acids. The chain has TRBV27 and TRBJ1-4, with D perhaps matching TRBD1 (5 bases). This TCR derives from a woman aged 55-70 years in good health. Input material: blood. The CDR3 spells CASGEAWGGANEKLFF. The CDR3 bases are TGTGCCAGCGGAGAAGCTTGGGGGGGGGCTAATGAAAAACTGTTTTTT.